Listed below are T cell receptor beta chains from one sample, sequenced in a study of blood T cells in healthy people across ages. TCRdb re-derived calls from the 5' RACE reads in MiXCR, one entry per CDR3 protein. Among 1 million to 1.2 million distinct CDR3 sequences listed, less than 45% were seen once. The sample comprised blood. Receptors originate from a man between 18 and 35 years old in good health. The CDR3 runs from the conserved cysteine through the conserved F or W. A D gene is named only where the DNA matches it firmly. Expanded clones get a size class; other rows say once, few or many, or leave the size out.

j_call,v_call,clone_size,d_call,cdr3_nt,cdr3_aa
TRBJ1-4,TRBV4-3,few,.,TGCGCCACCCCACGGGGGGTAGGGGACCTTAATGCAACTAATGAAAAACTGTTTTTT,CATPRGVGDLNATNEKLFF
TRBJ1-5,TRBV28,.,.,TGTGCCAGCAGTTTGGTAAGGGACGGATATCAGCCCCAGCATTTT,CASSLVRDGYQPQHF
TRBJ1-2,TRBV12-3/TRBV12-4,.,.,TGTGCCAGCAGTTTAGATTGGTTAGGGAGAGCTAACTATGGCTACACCTTC,CASSLDWLGRANYGYTF
TRBJ2-3,TRBV24-1,.,TRBD1,TGTGCCACCAGTGATTTTGCAGGGGGCGCATTGGATACGCAGTATTTT,CATSDFAGGALDTQYF
TRBJ1-1,TRBV7-9,.,.,TGTGCCAGCAGCCGCTGGGGGACAATGAACACTGAAGCTTTCTTT,CASSRWGTMNTEAFF
TRBJ2-1,TRBV7-9,.,TRBD1,TGTGCCAGCAGCCTAGGACAGGGGGCTAGTGGTGAGCAGTTCTTC,CASSLGQGASGEQFF
TRBJ2-3,TRBV5-6,few,.,TGTGCCAGCACCCCGACCCGCGATACGCAGTATTTT,CASTPTRDTQYF
TRBJ2-1,TRBV2,once,TRBD2,TGTGCCAGCAGTGAACAGGGAGGGTTCTACAATGAGCAGTTCTTC,CASSEQGGFYNEQFF
TRBJ2-3,TRBV7-3,.,TRBD2,TGTGCCAGCAGCTTAGAGCCCACTCTAGCGGGGGGTTGGTATTTT,CASSLEPTLAGGWYF
TRBJ2-4,TRBV20-1,.,.,TGCAGTGCTAGTAGGCCGGGGACTTGGTACTTC,CSASRPGTWYF
TRBJ2-2,TRBV6-1,few,TRBD1,TGTGCCAGCAGCGGGACAGGGGATACCGGGGAGCTGTTTTTT,CASSGTGDTGELFF
TRBJ1-1,TRBV5-1,.,.,TGCGCCAGCAGCTTGCCCTCGAACACTGAAGCTTTCTTT,CASSLPSNTEAFF
TRBJ1-1,TRBV2,.,.,TGTGCCAGGCAAAACAACAGATACACTGAAGCTTTCTTT,CARQNNRYTEAFF
TRBJ2-2,TRBV6-5,.,.,TGTGCCAGCAGTTCCGGGACTGTAGTCACCGGGGAGCTGTTTTTT,CASSSGTVVTGELFF
TRBJ2-1,TRBV9,.,TRBD2,TGTGCCAGCAGCGGGAGCGGGGGGGTTGCACATGAGCAGTTCTTC,CASSGSGGVAHEQFF
TRBJ1-2,TRBV9,.,TRBD1,TGTGCCAGCAGCGTAGACCCTGGAGGGACAGCATTTAACTATGGCTACACCTTC,CASSVDPGGTAFNYGYTF
TRBJ1-1,TRBV5-6,.,.,TGTGCCAGCAGCTTGGGGCGTGGATGGGGGAACACTGAAGCTTTCTTT,CASSLGRGWGNTEAFF
TRBJ2-7,TRBV27,few,.,TGTGCCAGCCAGTACCAGGCCTACGAGCAGTACTTC,CASQYQAYEQYF
TRBJ2-2,TRBV7-3,.,.,TGTGCCAGCAGCTTATGGGACACTAGCACCGGGGAGCTGTTTTTT,CASSLWDTSTGELFF
TRBJ2-1,TRBV20-1,.,TRBD2,TGCAGTGCTAGAGAGTTGGGGGGGGTGCAGTTCTTC,CSARELGGVQFF
TRBJ1-1,TRBV27,few,.,TGTGCCAGCAGTAGGGGGAAAGGCACTGAAGCTTTCTTT,CASSRGKGTEAFF
TRBJ2-3,TRBV25-1,.,.,TGTGCCAGCAGTCCCTCAAGCGCAGATACGCAGTATTTT,CASSPSSADTQYF
TRBJ1-4,TRBV12-3/TRBV12-4,few,TRBD1,TGTGCCAGCAGGAAGGGACAGGGGTTTGAAAAACTGTTTTTT,CASRKGQGFEKLFF
TRBJ2-3,TRBV11-2,.,.,TGTGCCAGCACCAGGAGCAGGAGTTACACAGATACGCAGTATTTT,CASTRSRSYTDTQYF
TRBJ2-6,TRBV4-2,.,TRBD1,TGTGCCAGCAGCCAAGATACTTTGGGCGGGACAGGTGGCGTCCTGACTTTC,CASSQDTLGGTGGVLTF
TRBJ1-5,TRBV20-1,.,TRBD1,TGCAGTGCCGCGGACAGGGCCGAGGATCAGCCCCAGCATTTT,CSAADRAEDQPQHF
TRBJ1-2,TRBV20-1,.,.,TGCAGTGCCCATAGGCGGGGGACCTATGGCTACACCTTC,CSAHRRGTYGYTF
TRBJ2-3,TRBV12-3/TRBV12-4,once,.,TGTGCCAGCAGCTGGGGGACGACAGATACGCAGTATTTT,CASSWGTTDTQYF
TRBJ2-7,TRBV28,once,.,TGTGCCAGCAGTTCCGCGTACAGGAAAAACTACGAGCAGTACTTC,CASSSAYRKNYEQYF
TRBJ2-7,TRBV29-1,.,.,TGCAGCGTTGCCCAGGGACTGGGTGCCTACGAGCAGTACTTC,CSVAQGLGAYEQYF
TRBJ2-3,TRBV4-3,.,.,TGCGCCAGCAGCCTGGGACGGAACGCAGATACGCAGTATTTT,CASSLGRNADTQYF
TRBJ1-2,TRBV20-1,.,.,TGCAGTGCTAGTGCGGCGGCTGGCTACACCTTC,CSASAAAGYTF
TRBJ2-5,TRBV18,.,.,TGTGCCAGCTCACCACAGGACGGGTCGGAGACCCAGTACTTC,CASSPQDGSETQYF
TRBJ2-7,TRBV10-3,few,.,TGTGCCATCAGTGCCGCTCTGGGGATGGGCTACGAGCAGTACTTC,CAISAALGMGYEQYF
TRBJ2-5,TRBV24-1,.,TRBD2,TGTGCCACCAGTGACCCCGGACTAGACGAGACCCAGTACTTC,CATSDPGLDETQYF
TRBJ1-2,TRBV5-1,many,.,TGCGCCAGCAGCAAGGACAGCACTAACTATGGCTACACCTTC,CASSKDSTNYGYTF
TRBJ2-3,TRBV3-1,few,.,TGTGCCAGCAGCCAAGATTTTATGGGGAGTGGGAGCACAGATACGCAGTATTTT,CASSQDFMGSGSTDTQYF
TRBJ2-1,TRBV29-1,once,TRBD1,TGCAGCGGGGGACAGGGGGCGGGAGAGCAGTTCTTC,CSGGQGAGEQFF
TRBJ2-1,TRBV11-2,.,TRBD2,TGTGCCAGCAGCTTAGGAGTCCAGAGACTAGCGGACAATGAGCAGTTCTTC,CASSLGVQRLADNEQFF
TRBJ2-3,TRBV24-1,once,.,TGTGCCACCAGTGATTTAGGGCAGGGTGAGGATACGCAGTATTTT,CATSDLGQGEDTQYF
TRBJ1-1,TRBV7-2,.,.,TGTGCCAGCAGGGCCGGACACGGTAACACTGAAGCTTTCTTT,CASRAGHGNTEAFF
TRBJ2-2,TRBV6-2/TRBV6-3,few,.,TGTGCCAGCAGTTACTATAAGCCGGGTACCGGGGAGCTGTTTTTT,CASSYYKPGTGELFF
TRBJ1-2,TRBV27,.,.,TGTGCCAGCAGGGGAGACAGCCCTAACTATGGCTACACCTTC,CASRGDSPNYGYTF
TRBJ1-6,TRBV20-1,.,.,TGCAGTGCTAGTCCCCAAGCGGAATCACCCCCCCACTTT,CSASPQAESPPHF
TRBJ2-1,TRBV20-1,.,TRBD2,TGCAGTGCTACGCGGGAGCGGGGGTACAATGAGCAGTTCTTC,CSATRERGYNEQFF
TRBJ1-5,TRBV18,few,.,TGTGCCAGCTCACCCCGAGAAGGGAGCTCTCGCAATCAGCCCCAGCATTTT,CASSPREGSSRNQPQHF
TRBJ1-2,TRBV4-1,.,TRBD1,TGCGCCAGCAGCCAGCCCCGGGACAGTAAATTCTATGGCTACACCTTC,CASSQPRDSKFYGYTF